This TCR beta chain came from a study of blood T cells in healthy people across ages (dated by TCRdb to between 2014 and 2016). With regard to the full study: In model experiments, template switching captured roughly one uniquely barcoded TCR beta cDNA molecule for every two T cells. The study measured age-related changes in TCR beta repertoire diversity using deep sequencing normalized with unique cDNA molecular identifiers. The donors were split into four age groups: young (average roughly 15 years), middle-aged (around 37), aged (about 56) and long-lived (approximately 80). Using the same blood draw, the study looked at two additional independent replicas of 1 million unique cDNA reads for two donors, one aged 18 to 29 and the other aged 80 or older.

The donors were under 40 Caucasian individuals from Russia, aged roughly 6 to 100 years, who were systemically healthy. Each donor gave roughly 11 milliliters of peripheral blood, drawn into EDTA-treated Vacutainer tubes. Ficoll-Paque density-gradient centrifugation was used to isolate PBMCs, with at least 6.5 million per sample. Trizol reagent was used to extract total RNA from the PBMCs, yielding at least 5 micrograms per sample. Naive CD45RAhigh/CD27high T cell percentages were measured by flow cytometry on a PBMC aliquot from every donor. In the germline V gene, CDR1 corresponds to KGHSH and CDR2 to LQKENI. V and J lose 6 bases and 3 bases, and a span of 11 bases separates them. From the cysteine up to the phenylalanine, the CDR3 has a length of 13 residues. Only the CDR3 part of the read is kept: 39 bases, read in frame from the first base. The library was obtained by 5' RACE. The run used an Illumina HiSeq 2500. A second PCR of about 7 to 12 cycles was run with a J-beta primer mix and a sample-barcoded 5' primer. A template-switch 5' adaptor carrying 12 random nucleotides introduced a unique molecular identifier onto each TCR beta cDNA molecule. At least 3 million CDR3-containing paired-end reads were obtained from each sample. All of the RNA was converted into first-strand cDNA using the Mint cDNA synthesis kit, with a TRBC-specific oligonucleotide serving as the primer. After uracil-DNA glycosylase treatment, a first 18-cycle PCR used universal primers M1SS and BC2_uni_R on all cDNA. From the authors' description of their analysis: For normalization, 1 million high-quality reads, each with a distinct molecular identifier, were randomly selected from each sample. Reads with shared molecular identifiers were discarded instead of being binned into consensus sequences. MiTCR, run with a Q25 quality threshold and the strictest error-elimination algorithm, handled CDR3 identification, clonotype clustering and error correction. A nonparametric unseen species model with Euler transformation was used to estimate lower-bound total TCR beta diversity. Starting from the raw public reads, TCRdb applied fastp trimming at Q25, assembled clones with MiXCR and retained in-frame beta chains. Each entry merges the rows of one CDR3 protein and shows their most common DNA and genes. The V and J calls and clone size are TCRdb's, not the authors'. The sample includes 700,000 to 900,000 distinct CDR3 sequences, with 25% to 30% observed a single time. Roughly 3.1% of the sample belongs to the ten largest clones.

To note about this clonotype: What this receptor recognizes is not known. The input lacks base qualities; no much larger clone sits a single base away.

What the work shows at the level of the full study, not this receptor alone: Because donor CMV infection status was unknown, age-related changes in expanded clonotypes were potentially confounded. A strong correlation was found between observed TCR beta diversity and the percentage of naive T cells measured by flow cytometry. Estimates of total diversity from one million sequenced T cells were regarded as lower bounds and underestimates. As age increased, observed TCR beta diversity per million T cells dropped in a roughly linear way, and a significant reduction was already evident by age 40. Compared with the aged group, the long-lived group had more naive CD4+ T cells, fewer expanded clones and increased TCR diversity, a pattern suggesting age selection. Because profiling used bulk unsorted PBMCs, naive and antigen-experienced compartments could not be compared conclusively.

These sequences were also reported in another study, on T cells of mothers and their children. As the second study states: The donors were nine systemically healthy Caucasian individuals, made up of three mothers and their six children. cDNA synthesis used all of the extracted RNA, with approximately 1.6 ug of RNA in each 15 ul reaction. Sample barcodes and 2-4 random nucleotides were added via the M1S primer in the second PCR. More than 8 million TCR beta CDR3 reads were obtained from each mother, and about 3 million reads were obtained from each child. TCR recombination output is similarly shaped by thymic selection in related and unrelated pairs, with a minor effect exerted by inherited differences. Normalized repertoire overlap was always found to be slightly, but never significantly, higher in related mother-child pairs than in unrelated mother-child pairs. With a sensitivity of approximately 100 clones per million clonotypes, no persistent microchimeric T cell clones were detected. The study used deep NGS to compare TCR beta repertoires of mothers and children, seeking features distinguishing related mother-child pairs from unrelated individuals. The mean age was roughly 40 +/- 4 years for the mothers and about 12 +/- 4 years for the children. After adapter ligation with NEBNext reagents, the libraries were sequenced on Illumina HiSeq 2000 with 100+100 nt paired-end reads. Mother and child libraries were prepared a month apart and sequenced in separate runs to prevent cross-contamination. Between roughly 500,000 and 2,300,000 distinct TCR beta clonotypes were identified per donor. Naive TCR beta clonotypes were estimated from low-frequency clonotypes matched to each donor's FACS-determined naive share, without sorting.

The sequence came from a boy between 5 and 17 years old in good health. Sequencing was done on a sample of blood. The chain employs TRBV18 and TRBJ1-2; the D gene is possibly TRBD1, with 5 bases matching. The CDR3 is CASSGGADYGYTF. The sequence in DNA is TGTGCCAGCTCTGGAGGGGCGGACTATGGCTACACCTTC.